These 28 T cell receptor beta chains were all obtained from the same sample, sequenced in a study of CD8+ T cells in alopecia areata. Reverse transcription of extracted RNA yielded cDNA, which provided the sequencing template. Profiling relied on immunoSEQ multiplex PCR, and the TCRdb table lists in-frame clones only, not all of them. This table has around 250,000 clones, 67% appearing once. The sequences come from CD4+ T cells sorted from blood, collected at week 0. The source of these receptors is a human donor with alopecia areata.

As concerns this clone: Other DNA variants within this sample encode the same CDR3. The CDR3, as DNA: TGTGCCTGGAGTGTACGGGGGGAGACCCAGTACTTC. It encodes CAWSVRGETQYF. The V gene is TRBV30, the J gene TRBJ2-5; perhaps TRBD2 as D (6 bases). V was clipped by 0 bases and J by 5 bases, with 7 bases between them. Germline V gives CDR1 GTSNPN, CDR2 SVGIG (reference sequence). This CDR3 is 12 amino acids long.

V is TRBV6-6 and J is TRBJ1-2; D not resolved. Germline V CDR1 and CDR2: MNHNY, SVGAGI (reference sequence). Trimming took 4 bases from V and 4 from J, leaving 16 bases between them. This CDR3 has 15 amino acids. CDR3 DNA: TGTGCCAGCAGTTTCGCCTGGGAAGAAGGCTATGGCTACACCTTC. Amino acids: CASSFAWEEGYGYTF.

Only one count was recorded for this clone. Other DNA variants within this sample encode the same CDR3. The gene calls are TRBV27 and TRBJ1-5; D uncertain. CDR3 size: 12 residues. Germline V gene lookup returns CDR1 MNHEY and CDR2 SMNVEV (reference sequence). Trimming left V 2 bases short and J 7 bases short, with 6 bases between. The CDR3 is CASSLLGQPQHF. The CDR3 DNA follows: TGTGCCAGCAGTTTACTGGGCCAGCCCCAGCATTTT.

The V call is TRBV11-1, the J call TRBJ2-1; TRBD1 matches 9 bases. Germline CDR1 and CDR2: SGHAT and FQDESV (reference sequence). The J segment lost 9 bases and the V segment lost 4 bases, leaving 4 bases of the junction unmatched. This CDR3 is built from 13 residues. In DNA, the CDR3 is TGTGCCAGCAGCTCACAGGGGGCTGGTGAGCAGTTCTTC. It codes for CASSSQGAGEQFF.

The chain couples TRBV23-1 to TRBJ2-4; the D is unclear. TRBV23-1 falls under the ORF class, with uncertain function. The CDR3 loop spans 16 amino acids. V lost 2 bases to trimming and J lost 6 bases, with 17 bases between them. This CDR3 reads CASSQGSSRTRNIQYF. CDR3 sequence (DNA): TGCGCCAGCAGTCAAGGGTCTTCCCGAACCAGAAACATTCAGTACTTC.

The V call is TRBV19, the J call TRBJ2-1, with D perhaps matching TRBD1 or TRBD2 (5 bases each). Germline values: CDR1 LNHDA, CDR2 SQIVND (reference sequence). V lost 2 bases to trimming and J lost 8 bases, with 19 bases between them. This CDR3 has 16 amino acids. The CDR3 protein is CASSITGLPGRDEQFF. The CDR3 DNA sequence: TGTGCCAGTAGTATAACAGGCCTGCCCGGGCGGGATGAGCAGTTCTTC.

V usage is TRBV5-4 and J usage is TRBJ2-5; D unresolved. V was trimmed by 2 bases and J by 5 bases, leaving 7 bases between them. Germline CDR1 reads SGHNT; CDR2 reads YYREEE (reference sequence). The CDR3 has 12 amino acids. DNA of the CDR3: TGTGCCAGCAGCTTTTGGGCGGAGACCCAGTACTTC. As protein: CASSFWAETQYF. Full variable domain (remainder filled in from reference TRBV5-4 and TRBJ2-5): ETGVTQSPTHLIKTRGQQVTLRCSSQSGHNTVSWYQQALGQGPQFIFQYYREEENGRGNFPPRFSGLQFPNYSSELNVNALELDDSALYLCASSFWAETQYFGPGTRLLVL.

The chain uses TRBV5-5 and TRBJ2-5; possibly TRBD1 for D (6 bases). The germline V gene has CDR1 SGHKS and CDR2 YYEKEE (reference sequence). CDR3 length: 13 residues. The germline V and J ends were trimmed by 4 bases and 2 bases, with 9 bases remaining between them. The CDR3 is CASSLGAQETQYF. CDR3 coding DNA: TGTGCCAGCAGCCTGGGGGCGCAAGAGACCCAGTACTTC.

The CDR3 loop reads CASSLRGLNQPQHF. The CDR3 bases are TGTGCCAGTAGTCTCCGGGGGCTGAATCAGCCCCAGCATTTT. The V gene is TRBV19, the J gene TRBJ1-5; perhaps TRBD1 as D (6 bases). The germline V gene has CDR1 LNHDA and CDR2 SQIVND (reference sequence). There are 14 residues in the CDR3. V shed 5 bases and J shed 4 bases, with 12 bases lying between them.

This clone was counted once. Germline is not matched at one junction end, which may reflect a read error. This chain uses TRBV18 with TRBJ2-1, with 7 bases matching TRBD1. This CDR3 spans 15 amino acids. From germline, CDR1 is KGHSH and CDR2 LQKENI. CDR3 DNA: TGTGCCAGCTCACCGTCCAGGGGGTCCTACGATGAGCAGTTCTTC. Encoded protein: CASSPSRGSYDEQFF.

The rearrangement links TRBV29-1 to TRBJ2-3; D gene unclear. The CDR3 is 14 amino acids. Germline V CDR1 and CDR2: SQVTM, ANQGSEA. Trimming removed 7 bases at V and 0 bases at J, with 14 bases between. This CDR3 reads CSGQENLSTDTQYF. In DNA, the CDR3 is TGCAGCGGCCAGGAGAATCTAAGCACAGATACGCAGTATTTT.

The chain couples TRBV29-1 to TRBJ2-5, with 7 positions matching TRBD2. The CDR3 has 13 amino acids. Trimming cost V 7 bases and J 5 bases; bases outside gene matches: 10. The germline V gene encodes CDR1 SQVTM and CDR2 ANQGSEA. As DNA, the CDR3 is TGCAGCGCCGACTCACTAGCGAGGGAGACCCAGTACTTC. Protein product: CSADSLARETQYF.

V and J are TRBV9 and TRBJ1-1, with 9 bases that match TRBD1. CDR3 length equals 17 residues. Germline CDR1 and CDR2: SGDLS and YYNGEE. The V gene end was trimmed by 0 bases and the J gene end by 1 base; junction bases not matched to a gene: 7. CDR3 DNA sequence: TGTGCCAGCAGCGTAGCGGGACAGGGCCTTTCGAACACTGAAGCTTTCTTT. The encoded protein is CASSVAGQGLSNTEAFF.

V is TRBV4-3 and J is TRBJ2-2; 11 bases are shared with TRBD2. The V gene's germline CDR1 is LGHNA and CDR2 YSLEER. The CDR3 consists of 18 residues. Losses at the gene ends were 6 bases for V and 2 bases for J; bases not matched to a gene: 11. The CDR3 region is CASSSTLGTSGNTGELFF. The CDR3 DNA reads TGCGCCAGCAGTTCTACTCTCGGGACTAGCGGAAACACCGGGGAGCTGTTTTTT.

This chain connects TRBV2 to TRBJ2-1; D remains unclear. The V end was cut by 7 bases, the J end by 3 bases, with 10 bases between. Germline-derived CDR1 and CDR2 are SNHLY and FYNNEI. The CDR3 loop spans 13 amino acids. The CDR3 protein is CASMGNSYNEQFF. The CDR3 coding sequence is TGTGCCAGCATGGGGAACAGCTACAATGAGCAGTTCTTC.

This clone was seen only a few times. V is TRBV14 and J is TRBJ2-7, with D possibly being TRBD1 (5 bases). The ends were cut back, 4 bases at V and 1 base at J, with 11 bases in the middle. There are 14 residues in the CDR3. Germline CDR1 and CDR2: SGHDN and FVKESK. CDR3: CASSLQATSYEQYF. DNA for the CDR3: TGTGCCAGCAGCCTACAGGCTACTTCCTACGAGCAGTACTTC.

This CDR3 reads CASSQGRVSYGYTF. Written as DNA, the CDR3 is TGTGCCAGCAGCCAAGGCAGGGTTAGCTATGGCTACACCTTC. V and J are TRBV27 and TRBJ1-2; possible D gene TRBD1, 5 bases. Germline-derived CDR1 and CDR2 are MNHEY and SMNVEV (reference sequence). The length of the CDR3 is 14 residues. The V and J ends lost 6 bases and 4 bases respectively, with 15 bases between them.

CDR3 region: CASSMWSGSNQPQHF. In DNA, the CDR3 is TGTGCCAGTAGTATGTGGAGTGGCAGCAATCAGCCCCAGCATTTT. The chain uses TRBV19 and TRBJ1-5; no clear D gene. Germline assignment: CDR1 LNHDA and CDR2 SQIVND (reference sequence). The CDR3 is made up of 15 amino acids. The germline V and J ends were trimmed by 3 bases and 1 base, with 10 bases remaining between them.

The genes are TRBV6-5 and TRBJ1-2, with 8 bases fitting TRBD1. The CDR3 runs 14 residues. Trimming at V came to 2 bases and at J to 4 bases, leaving 3 bases not matched to a gene. CDR1 and CDR2 from the germline V gene are MNHEY and SVGAGI. Written as DNA, the CDR3 is TGTGCCAGCAGTTACGGACAGGGAGTCTATGGCTACACCTTC. As protein: CASSYGQGVYGYTF.

The CDR3 DNA is TGCAGCGTCGTTCCGGCGACAGGGGTGCCAGATACGCAGTATTTT. It is translated as CSVVPATGVPDTQYF. The chain uses TRBV29-1 and TRBJ2-3, with 8 bases matching TRBD1. This CDR3 is 15 amino acids long. J gave up 4 bases and V 6 bases, and 12 bases lay outside the gene matches. Germline V lookup: CDR1 SQVTM, CDR2 ANQGSEA.

This clone was seen once. V usage is TRBV5-1 and J usage is TRBJ2-6; possible D gene TRBD1, 6 bases. Trimming removed 4 bases from V and 0 bases from J, with 11 bases in between. The CDR3 has 16 amino acids. Germline CDR1 reads SGHRS; CDR2 reads YFSETQ. The CDR3 DNA is TGCGCCAGCAGCGGACAGACCGACTCTGGGGCCAACGTCCTGACTTTC. Translating it yields CASSGQTDSGANVLTF.

V is TRBV6-1 and J is TRBJ2-3; a possible D gene is TRBD2 (5 bases). V dropped 2 bases and J dropped 2 bases, with 14 bases sitting between them. Germline values: CDR1 MNHNS, CDR2 SASEGT. This CDR3 contains 16 residues. In nucleotides, the CDR3 is TGTGCCAGCAGTGAACAGGCTGTCGGGAACACAGATACGCAGTATTTT. The encoded protein is CASSEQAVGNTDTQYF.

The V gene is TRBV30, the J gene TRBJ2-1; 13 positions agree with TRBD2. Germline trimming cut 2 bases from V and 13 bases from J; bases unmatched to any gene: 8. The CDR3 runs 14 residues. The germline gives CDR1 GTSNPN, CDR2 SVGIG (reference sequence). The CDR3 DNA reads as TGTGCCTGGAGTAGAGGACTAGCGGGGGTAGGACAGTTCTTC. Amino acids: CAWSRGLAGVGQFF.

This clone has more than one count but fewer than ten. CDR3 sequence reads: CASSIRVSGANVLTF. For the CDR3, the DNA is TGCGCCAGCAGCATCAGGGTCTCCGGGGCCAACGTCCTGACTTTC. The V and J genes are TRBV5-1 and TRBJ2-6, with a tentative D call TRBD1 (5 bases). Trimming stripped 4 bases from V and 4 bases from J, with 12 bases between. Germline CDR1 is SGHRS and CDR2 is YFSETQ. This CDR3 spans 15 amino acids.

V is TRBV9 and J is TRBJ1-6, with D possibly TRBD1 on 6 matching bases. Germline-derived CDR1 and CDR2 are SGDLS and YYNGEE. This CDR3 region has 13 residues. The germline V and J ends were trimmed by 0 bases and 10 bases, with 8 bases remaining between them. The CDR3 protein is CASSVVGGSPLHF. The CDR3 DNA follows: TGTGCCAGCAGCGTAGTTGGGGGCTCACCCCTCCACTTT.

The chain has TRBV29-1 and TRBJ1-2; TRBD1 aligns across 11 bases. Germline V gene data show CDR1 as SQVTM and CDR2 as ANQGSEA. Trimming took 4 bases from V and 7 from J; bases not matched to a gene: 8. The CDR3 has 14 residues. CDR3: CSVGNPDRGPGYTF. The CDR3 nucleotides read TGCAGCGTTGGAAACCCGGACAGGGGGCCTGGCTACACCTTC.

This chain joins TRBV29-1 and TRBJ2-3; TRBD1 agrees at 8 bases. Germline trimming cut 7 bases from V and 8 bases from J; bases unmatched to any gene: 8. Germline assignment: CDR1 SQVTM and CDR2 ANQGSEA. CDR3 length equals 12 residues. The CDR3, as DNA: TGCAGCGCAAGACAGGGGTTGGGTACGCAGTATTTT. It yields the protein CSARQGLGTQYF.

This clone was seen more than once but under ten times. This chain connects TRBV5-1 to TRBJ2-2; 8 bases map to TRBD1. The CDR3 totals 16 residues. Per germline, CDR1 SGHRS and CDR2 YFSETQ. V lost 4 bases, J lost 1 base, and 6 bases stayed unmatched. In DNA form, the CDR3 reads TGCGCCAGCAGCCCGGTGACAGGGGTGAACACCGGGGAGCTGTTTTTT. This gives the protein CASSPVTGVNTGELFF. Looking up the rest from reference TRBV5-1 and TRBJ2-2 gives the full variable domain: KAGVTQTPRYLIKTRGQQVTLSCSPISGHRSVSWYQQTPGQGLQFLFEYFSETQRNKGNFPGRFSGRQFSNSRSEMNVSTLELGDSALYLCASSPVTGVNTGELFFGEGSRLTVL.